A single sample is the source of the 22 T cell receptor beta chains below, sequenced in a study of cytomegalovirus exposure and HLA in healthy donors. Both 60 Vbeta primers and 13 Jbeta primers went into the PCR. Libraries were prepared by immunoSEQ multiplex PCR; TCRdb keeps only in-frame clonotypes and omits some of them. Among 150,000 to 200,000 clones, approximately 82% were seen once, and the ten largest hold about 6.8%. Sequenced material: PBMCs. Source of these receptors: a man aged 45-60 years in good health and CMV-seropositive.

This clone is medium-sized in the sample. This chain joins TRBV7-9 and TRBJ1-1; 7 bases align to TRBD1. Per the germline V gene, CDR1 is SEHNR and CDR2 is FQNEAQ (reference sequence). There are 13 residues in the CDR3. V shed 5 bases and J 3 bases; nucleotides not matched to a gene: 3. In DNA form, the CDR3 reads TGTGCCAGCAGCGGAGGGGGCTACACTGAAGCTTTCTTT. It encodes CASSGGGYTEAFF. The full variable domain, with the rest looked up from reference TRBV7-9 and TRBJ1-1, is DTGVSQNPRHKITKRGQNVTFRCDPISEHNRLYWYRQTLGQGPEFLTYFQNEAQLEKSRLLSDRFSAERPKGSFSTLEIQRTEQGDSAMYLCASSGGGYTEAFFGQGTRLTVV.

This sequence joins TRBV30 and TRBJ1-4; 7 positions agree with TRBD1. Germline V lookup: CDR1 GTSNPN, CDR2 SVGIG (reference sequence). V was pared by 4 bases and J by 11 bases, with 1 base of the junction left unmatched. This CDR3 comprises 10 residues. CDR3 nucleotides: TGTGCCTGGATACAGGGGAAACTGTTTTTT. Its translation: CAWIQGKLFF.

This sequence joins TRBV25-1 and TRBJ2-1; no firm D call. The germline V gene has CDR1 MGHDK and CDR2 SYGVNS. The CDR3 runs 16 residues. V lost 4 bases to trimming and J lost 4 bases, with 17 bases between them. Here the CDR3 reads CASSVLFSTRYNEQFF. The CDR3 DNA reads as TGTGCCAGCAGTGTCCTGTTTTCCACCAGGTACAATGAGCAGTTCTTC.

This rearrangement joins TRBV7-3 to TRBJ2-1; possibly TRBD2 for D (7 bases). The CDR3 spans 14 residues. Per germline, CDR1 SGHTA and CDR2 FQGTGA. Between the trimmed V and J ends, which lost 5 bases and 8 bases, there was a span of 16 bases. The CDR3 coding sequence is TGTGCCAGCAGCATTGGGACTAACAGGGATGAGCAGTTCTTC. It yields the protein CASSIGTNRDEQFF.

This clone is a singleton in its sample. The V call is TRBV6-5, the J call TRBJ1-2; D unclear. This CDR3 region has 14 residues. The V gene lost 0 bases and the J gene lost 8 bases, with 13 bases spanning the gap. Germline values: CDR1 MNHEY, CDR2 SVGAGI. The CDR3 DNA is TGTGCCAGCAGTTACTCTTGGCAGGCCCTGGGCTACACCTTC. Protein sequence: CASSYSWQALGYTF.

The chain recombines TRBV4-1 with TRBJ1-5; D is undetermined. The V and J ends lost 2 bases and 2 bases respectively, with 19 bases between them. Germline loops: CDR1 MGHRA, CDR2 YSYEKL. The CDR3 loop spans 18 amino acids. The CDR3 reads CASSQRVQQEVGNQPQHF. In DNA, the CDR3 is TGCGCCAGCAGCCAAAGAGTCCAGCAGGAAGTGGGCAATCAGCCCCAGCATTTT.

The chain links TRBV30 to TRBJ1-6; D is unclear. Per the germline V gene, CDR1 is GTSNPN and CDR2 is SVGIG (reference sequence). The CDR3 covers 16 residues. V lost 7 bases and J lost 0, with 16 bases in between. The CDR3 region is CASRDEVGSYNSPLHF. CDR3 nucleotides: TGTGCCTCCCGGGATGAGGTGGGCTCCTATAATTCACCCCTCCACTTT.

The V call is TRBV5-1, the J call TRBJ2-2; D remains ambiguous. Germline values: CDR1 SGHRS, CDR2 YFSETQ. This CDR3 has 14 residues. V lost 0 bases, J lost 1 base, and 4 bases lay in between. The CDR3 here is CASSLGGNTGELFF. The CDR3 bases are TGCGCCAGCAGCTTGGGCGGGAACACCGGGGAGCTGTTTTTT.

The chain employs TRBV7-7 and TRBJ2-3, with TRBD2 matching over 8 bases. The trim removed 5 bases at V and 5 bases at J, leaving 6 bases unmatched. Germline loops: CDR1 SSHAT, CDR2 FNYEAQ (reference sequence). This CDR3 has 14 residues. Here the CDR3 DNA reads TGTGCCAGCAGCATTAGCGGGGCGGGAGATACGCAGTATTTT. Amino acid sequence: CASSISGAGDTQYF.

The chain carries TRBV29-1 and TRBJ1-2, with D possibly matching TRBD1 (6 bases). The CDR3 covers 13 residues. Germline CDR1 reads SQVTM; CDR2 reads ANQGSEA. Trimming cost V 6 bases and J 0 bases, with 11 bases left between them. CDR3 in amino acids: CSVQGPSNYGYTF. The CDR3 nucleotides are TGCAGCGTCCAGGGGCCGTCTAACTATGGCTACACCTTC.

CDR3 bases: TGCGCCAGCAGCTTGCAGGCAGGGGGGCGGGACACTGAAGCTTTCTTT. Amino acid sequence: CASSLQAGGRDTEAFF. This chain uses TRBV5-1 with TRBJ1-1; TRBD1 matches 7 bases. The junction had 9 bases not matched to a gene; V was cut back by 1 base and J by 3 bases. Germline assignment: CDR1 SGHRS and CDR2 YFSETQ. The CDR3 contains 16 residues. The whole variable domain, filled in from reference TRBV5-1 and TRBJ1-1, reads KAGVTQTPRYLIKTRGQQVTLSCSPISGHRSVSWYQQTPGQGLQFLFEYFSETQRNKGNFPGRFSGRQFSNSRSEMNVSTLELGDSALYLCASSLQAGGRDTEAFFGQGTRLTVV.

V gene TRBV7-2 combines with J gene TRBJ1-3; perhaps TRBD1 as D (6 bases). Germline V gene sequence: CDR1 SGHTA, CDR2 FQGNSA. CDR3 length equals 17 residues. The V end was cut by 1 base, the J end by 4 bases, with 17 bases between. This CDR3 reads CASSLVSGTGPGNTIYF. In DNA, the CDR3 is TGTGCCAGCAGCTTAGTATCAGGTACAGGGCCCGGAAACACCATATATTTT.

The V gene is TRBV5-6, the J gene TRBJ2-7, with a tentative D call TRBD1 (6 bases). Germline V gives CDR1 SGHDT, CDR2 YYEEEE. This CDR3 spans 13 amino acids. Between the trimmed V and J ends, which lost 2 bases and 7 bases, there was a span of 13 bases. CDR3 protein: CASSFRTEKEQYV. The CDR3 DNA reads as TGTGCCAGCAGCTTTAGGACAGAAAAGGAGCAGTACGTC.

This clone occurred a few times. The rearrangement uses TRBV30 and TRBJ2-7; maybe TRBD2 (7 bases). CDR1 and CDR2 from the germline V gene are GTSNPN and SVGIG (reference sequence). Trimming shortened V by 4 bases and J by 6 bases, and 13 bases separated the two germline ends. This CDR3 region has 12 residues. CDR3: CAWIRGALEQYF. CDR3 sequence (DNA): TGTGCCTGGATACGGGGGGCGCTCGAGCAGTACTTC.

V is TRBV29-1 and J is TRBJ1-1; 8 nucleotides align to TRBD1. From germline, CDR1 is SQVTM and CDR2 ANQGSEA. J lost 1 base, V lost 6 bases, and 7 bases had no gene match. This CDR3 spans 14 amino acids. DNA for the CDR3: TGCAGCGTGGCAACCGGGACAGGGAACACTGAAGCTTTCTTT. Its translation: CSVATGTGNTEAFF.

This chain uses TRBV29-1 with TRBJ2-7; TRBD1 might be the D (6 bases). Trimming left V 5 bases short and J 2 bases short, with 10 bases between. Germline values: CDR1 SQVTM, CDR2 ANQGSEA. CDR3 size: 12 residues. The CDR3 is CSVTGLTYEQYF. The CDR3 coding sequence is TGCAGCGTTACAGGGTTGACCTACGAGCAGTACTTC.

The chain uses TRBV6-5 and TRBJ1-2; 9 bases line up with TRBD1. The CDR3 runs to 14 residues. Trimming removed 2 bases from V and 8 bases from J; junction bases left unmatched: 6. Germline V gene data show CDR1 as MNHEY and CDR2 as SVGAGI. The CDR3 sequence: CASSYQDRGHGYTF. For the CDR3, the DNA is TGTGCCAGCAGTTACCAGGACAGGGGTCACGGCTACACCTTC.

The V call is TRBV4-2, the J call TRBJ2-1; 12 nucleotides agree with TRBD2. Looked up from germline, CDR1 is LGHNA and CDR2 is YNFKEQ. The trim removed 4 bases at V and 0 bases at J, leaving 13 bases unmatched. This CDR3 region has 20 residues. CDR3 in DNA: TGTGCCAGCAGCCTAGTACTAGCGGGAGGTTTTGGAAGCTCCTACAATGAGCAGTTCTTC. This encodes CASSLVLAGGFGSSYNEQFF.

The chain has TRBV7-2 and TRBJ1-5; D remains ambiguous. The length of the CDR3 is 17 residues. The ends were cut back, 1 base at V and 3 bases at J, with 16 bases in the middle. Germline assignment: CDR1 SGHTA and CDR2 FQGNSA. The CDR3: CASSLEFAHKANQPQHF. CDR3 bases: TGTGCCAGCAGCTTAGAATTTGCCCATAAAGCCAATCAGCCCCAGCATTTT.

The rearrangement links TRBV7-2 to TRBJ2-1, with a weak D call TRBD2 (6 bases). Trimming removed 4 bases from V and 6 bases from J, with 19 bases in between. CDR3 length: 16 residues. In germline, CDR1 is SGHTA, CDR2 FQGNSA. The CDR3 reads CASSSPAGQTFNEQFF. The CDR3 DNA reads TGTGCCAGCAGCTCCCCAGCGGGCCAGACGTTCAATGAGCAGTTCTTC.

V is TRBV28 and J is TRBJ2-7; perhaps TRBD2 as D (6 bases). The CDR3 length is 14 residues. Germline V CDR1 and CDR2: MDHEN, SYDVKM. The V end was cut by 6 bases, the J end by 0 bases, with 12 bases between. CDR3 sequence reads: CASSTLAPSYEQYV. The DNA of the CDR3 is TGTGCCAGCAGCACCCTAGCGCCCTCCTACGAGCAGTACGTC.

This chain uses TRBV29-1 with TRBJ2-7, with D perhaps matching TRBD2 (7 bases). From germline, CDR1 is SQVTM and CDR2 ANQGSEA. The CDR3 sequence is 13 residues long. V lost 7 bases to trimming and J lost 3 bases, with 16 bases between them. CDR3 protein: CSAAGGGGYEQYF. The DNA of the CDR3 is TGCAGCGCCGCTGGCGGGGGCGGCTACGAGCAGTACTTC.